Listed here are 9 T cell receptor beta chains from one sample, sequenced in a study of radiation and T cells in renal cell carcinoma. Data came from immunoSEQ multiplex PCR; TCRdb stores just in-frame clones and leaves some out. The sample carries some 97,000 clones, 84% recorded once. Stated time point: blood 4 weeks post-SBRT, at nephrectomy. Indicated treatment: 15 Gy SBRT to primary tumor, nephrectomy 4 weeks later. This material consisted of blood, taken from a patient whose treatment included radiotherapy and nephrectomy. These receptor sequences come from a man in his fifties or sixties with renal cell carcinoma.

V and J are TRBV2 and TRBJ2-2, with 8 positions matching TRBD2. This CDR3 has 16 amino acids. V lost 6 bases, J lost 5 bases, and 11 bases stayed unmatched. Germline V gives CDR1 SNHLY, CDR2 FYNNEI. CDR3 bases: TGTGCCAGCAGCCGGAGGTCCAGCGGGAGTACCGGGGAGCTGTTTTTT. Translating it yields CASSRRSSGSTGELFF.

The CDR3 region has the DNA TGTGCCAGCAGTTACTCGAACCTTGACAGCAACTATGGCTACACCTTC. The encoded protein is CASSYSNLDSNYGYTF. The gene calls are TRBV6-5 and TRBJ1-2, with D possibly matching TRBD1 (5 bases). This CDR3 is built from 16 residues. Germline V gives CDR1 MNHEY, CDR2 SVGAGI. V was shortened by 0 bases and J by 2 bases, with 13 bases between the two germline ends.

This clone was counted between two and nine times. The CDR3 bases are TGTGCCAGCAGCGAACAGGGGGCGGACACCGGGGAGCTGTTTTTT. Translated: CASSEQGADTGELFF. The chain uses TRBV9 and TRBJ2-2; TRBD1 matches 9 bases. The trim removed 3 bases at V and 3 bases at J, leaving 3 bases unmatched. Germline V gives CDR1 SGDLS, CDR2 YYNGEE. CDR3 length: 15 amino acids.

The J gene is TRBJ2-7, the V gene TRBV2, with 9 nucleotides matching TRBD1. The V gene end was trimmed by 7 bases and the J gene end by 1 base; junction bases not matched to a gene: 8. Germline CDR1 SNHLY, CDR2 FYNNEI. This CDR3 comprises 15 residues. The CDR3 here is CASIRDRGASYEQYF. The CDR3 region has the DNA TGTGCCAGCATCAGAGACAGGGGGGCTTCCTACGAGCAGTACTTC.

This clone turned up a few times. V usage is TRBV2 and J usage is TRBJ1-5; a possible D gene is TRBD1 (6 bases). The CDR3 covers 15 residues. Per the germline V gene, CDR1 is SNHLY and CDR2 is FYNNEI. V lost 8 bases and J 3 bases, leaving 17 bases between the germline ends. The CDR3 bases are TGTGCCAGCCGCCGGGGGTACAGGGCCAATCAGCCCCAGCATTTT. This translates into CASRRGYRANQPQHF.

The chain has TRBV2 and TRBJ2-1, with 16 bases fitting TRBD2. The germline V gene encodes CDR1 SNHLY and CDR2 FYNNEI. CDR3 length: 24 amino acids. V was clipped by 2 bases and J by 15 bases; unmatched bases: 34. Here the CDR3 DNA reads TGTGCCAGCAGTGAACCCGGCTTAGGGACTAGCGGGAGGGCCGGACAAGGGCGGGCGGGAAAAAGGTTCTTC. Residues: CASSEPGLGTSGRAGQGRAGKRFF.

This chain links TRBV27 with TRBJ2-1; tentatively, D is TRBD1 or TRBD2 (5 bases each). This CDR3 has 15 residues. From germline, CDR1 is MNHEY and CDR2 SMNVEV (reference sequence). The V and J ends lost 6 bases and 7 bases respectively, with 19 bases between them. CDR3 bases: TGTGCCAGCAGCCGGGGACCGACCGTAGGGAATGAGCAGTTCTTC. It translates to CASSRGPTVGNEQFF.

This clone appeared once. At one end, the junction sequence differs from germline, possibly due to a read error. This CDR3 reads CSVEVLGVKTF. The CDR3 bases are TGCAGCGTAGAAGTGCTGGGGGTAAAGACCTTC. This chain joins TRBV29-1 and TRBJ1-2; D perhaps matches TRBD1 (5 bases). The CDR3 length is 11 residues. The germline gives CDR1 SQVTM, CDR2 ANQGSEA. Combining the CDR3 with reference TRBV29-1 and TRBJ1-2 gives the whole variable domain SAVISQKPSRDICQRGTSLTIQCQVDSQVTMMFWYRQQPGQSLTLIATANQGSEATYESGFVIDKFPISRPNLTFSTLTVSNMSPEDSSIYLCSVEVLGVKTFGSGTRLTVV.

V gene TRBV19 combines with J gene TRBJ1-5; TRBD1 might be the D (5 bases). Trimming pared 4 bases from V and 6 bases from J, leaving 7 bases between. Germline CDR1 LNHDA, CDR2 SQIVND (reference sequence). The CDR3 spans 12 residues. As DNA, the CDR3 is TGTGCCAGTAGTAGAGGGGTTCAGCCCCAGCATTTT. Protein product: CASSRGVQPQHF.